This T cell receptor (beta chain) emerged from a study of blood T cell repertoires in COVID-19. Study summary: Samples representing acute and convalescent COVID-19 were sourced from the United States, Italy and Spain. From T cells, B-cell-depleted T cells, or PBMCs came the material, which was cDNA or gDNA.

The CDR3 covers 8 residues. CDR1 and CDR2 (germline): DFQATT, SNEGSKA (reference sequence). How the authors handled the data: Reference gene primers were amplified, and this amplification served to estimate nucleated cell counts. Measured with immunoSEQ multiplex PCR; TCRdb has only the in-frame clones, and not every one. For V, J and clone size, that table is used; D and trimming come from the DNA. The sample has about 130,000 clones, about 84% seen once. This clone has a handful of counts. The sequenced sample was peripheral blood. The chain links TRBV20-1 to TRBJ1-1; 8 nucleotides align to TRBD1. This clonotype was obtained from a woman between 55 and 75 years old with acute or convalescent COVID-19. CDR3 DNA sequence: TGCACTGGGGACAGGGCTTTCTTT. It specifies CTGDRAFF.